This T cell receptor (beta chain) was sequenced in a study of tumor and adjacent non-tumor tissue in lung cancer. Study in general: Histology: under 15 adenocarcinoma, 2 squamous cell carcinoma, 1 small cell lung cancer.

TCRbeta libraries were built with three rounds of nested PCR, modified from ARM-PCR. TCRdb reprocessed the multiplex PCR reads via MiXCR and lists one record per CDR3 protein. The profile shows about 93,000 distinct CDR3 sequences, roughly 66% of them singletons. The template was RNA from unsorted bulk tissue. CDR3 length equals 16 residues. CDR1 and CDR2 (germline): SGHNT, YYREEE (reference sequence). To note about this clonotype: At one end the junction does not follow the germline gene, possibly because of a read error.

The V and J genes are TRBV5-4 and TRBJ1-5, with D perhaps TRBD1 (6 bases). This sequence was found in a man in his fifties or sixties with non-small cell lung cancer. The sample comprised lung tumor tissue. CDR3 region: CASSSSPGDSNQPQYF. DNA for the CDR3: TGTGCCAGCAGCTCATCTCCAGGGGATAGCAATCAGCCCCAATATTTT.